The T cell receptor beta chain under discussion was sequenced for a study of T-cell memory formation after mild COVID-19. In the study overall: Most TCR clusters belonged to a single donor.

This clonotype was observed a handful of times. The antigen is undetermined. Germline V lookup: CDR1 LGHNA, CDR2 YSLEER. V lost 2 bases and J lost 1; bases outside the gene matches: 8. The CDR3 is 17 residues long. Via MiXCR, TCRdb re-called the 5' RACE reads, giving one row per CDR3 protein. The sample records about 49,000 distinct CDR3 sequences, 27% being singletons. Study-wide results and limits: CD4/CD8 balance held among clones contracting day 15 to 85, and later expanders leaned CD4+. Contracting CD4+ clones lay largely in CM and EM, with CD8+ ones residing in EMRA.

This TCR was recovered from a man between 18 and 29 years old who had mild COVID-19 (a few samples of this study predate the infection). Cell type and time point are not known. The sample comprised PBMCs or a T cell subset sorted from them (not recorded which). J is TRBJ2-5 and V is TRBV4-3; 9 positions agree with TRBD1. CDR3 amino acids: CASSQTDRGTPQETQYF. In nucleotides, the CDR3 is TGCGCCAGCAGCCAAACTGACAGGGGGACACCCCAAGAGACCCAGTACTTC.